One and the same sample provided the 28 T cell receptor beta chains below, sequenced in a study of T cells in Graves' hyperthyroidism and ophthalmopathy (dated by TCRdb to between 2019 and 2020). Preparation of the library involved multiplex PCR. The sample was run on an Illumina HiSeq 2000. The TCR beta CDR3 regions were amplified from RNA transcripts. A first-round RT-PCR of the TCR CDR3 used the HTBI primer set with the Qiagen OneStep RT-PCR kit. TCRdb reprocessing: public reads trimmed at Q25 with fastp, clones called with MiXCR, in-frame beta chains kept. Rows merge per CDR3 protein into single entries with the most common DNA and genes. In all, the sample holds fewer than 450,000 distinct CDR3 sequences, and 15% to 20% of those were seen once. The ten largest account for around a third of the sample. The sequencing input was blood. These receptor sequences come from a woman aged 30 to 39 with Graves' hyperthyroidism that later progressed to Graves' ophthalmopathy.

The V call is TRBV27, the J call TRBJ2-3, with 12 bases that match TRBD1. The CDR3 contains 17 residues. V dropped 10 bases and J dropped 2; count of bases not matched to a gene: 13. Germline V CDR1 and CDR2: MNHEY, SMNVEV (reference sequence). DNA of the CDR3: TGTGCCACCGAGGCCGGGACAGGGGGCTCCGACACAGATACGCAGTATTTT. This codes for CATEAGTGGSDTDTQYF.

This clonotype was observed many times. The chain carries TRBV20-1 and TRBJ2-3; 8 nucleotides line up with TRBD2. The CDR3 is 16 amino acids. The junction had 10 bases not matched to a gene; V was cut back by 0 bases and J by 5 bases. The germline V gene encodes CDR1 DFQATT and CDR2 SNEGSKA (reference sequence). The CDR3 sequence is CSARDHTAGVLDTQYF. CDR3 nucleotides: TGCAGTGCTAGAGATCACACAGCGGGAGTCCTAGATACGCAGTATTTT.

This clonotype was recorded a few times. The chain carries TRBV24-1 and TRBJ2-2; the match to TRBD2 covers 7 bases. CDR3 length: 16 residues. Germline-derived CDR1 and CDR2 are KGHDR and SFDVKD. Trimming at V came to 3 bases and at J to 1 base, leaving 4 bases not matched to a gene. Here the CDR3 reads CATSDGLDRNTGELFF. Here the CDR3 DNA reads TGTGCCACCAGTGATGGACTAGACAGGAACACCGGGGAGCTGTTTTTT.

The V gene is TRBV24-1, the J gene TRBJ2-3; 16 bases fit TRBD2. CDR1 and CDR2 from the germline V gene are KGHDR and SFDVKD. After removal of 9 bases from V and 0 bases from J, the junction contained 8 bases not matched to a gene. This CDR3 spans 18 amino acids. The CDR3 loop is CATALGLAGGMSTDTQYF. For the CDR3, the DNA is TGTGCCACCGCCTTGGGACTAGCGGGAGGGATGAGCACAGATACGCAGTATTTT.

Many counts were recorded for this clonotype. The genes are TRBV5-4 and TRBJ2-3; D uncertain. The CDR3 is 13 amino acids. V lost 0 bases and J lost 8, with 10 bases in between. Per germline, CDR1 SGHNT and CDR2 YYREEE (reference sequence). CDR3 sequence reads: CASSLELRPTQYF. The CDR3 coding sequence is TGTGCCAGCAGCTTGGAGTTGAGGCCTACGCAGTATTTT. Complete variable domain (other parts from reference TRBV5-4 and TRBJ2-3): ETGVTQSPTHLIKTRGQQVTLRCSSQSGHNTVSWYQQALGQGPQFIFQYYREEENGRGNFPPRFSGLQFPNYSSELNVNALELDDSALYLCASSLELRPTQYFGPGTRLTVL.

The V and J genes are TRBV19 and TRBJ1-6; unclear D gene. Germline CDR1 LNHDA, CDR2 SQIVND (reference sequence). V was cut by 4 bases and J by 8 bases, with 12 bases left in between. This CDR3 spans 14 amino acids. This CDR3 is CASSTLWLDSPLHF. The CDR3 region has the DNA TGTGCCAGTAGTACCCTGTGGTTGGATTCACCCCTCCACTTT.

J is TRBJ1-2 and V is TRBV28; D is unresolved. Trimming removed 6 bases from V and 8 bases from J, with 16 bases in between. CDR3 length: 13 residues. The germline V gene encodes CDR1 MDHEN and CDR2 SYDVKM. CDR3 in amino acids: CASREGFRVGYTF. The CDR3 DNA reads as TGTGCCAGCAGGGAAGGGTTCCGGGTCGGCTACACCTTC.

This clonotype was seen repeatedly, ten times or more. V gene TRBV29-1 combines with J gene TRBJ1-1; the D gene is possibly TRBD1 (6 bases). Between the trimmed V and J ends, which lost 6 bases and 4 bases, there was a span of 12 bases. Germline-derived CDR1 and CDR2 are SQVTM and ANQGSEA. The CDR3 loop spans 12 amino acids. The CDR3 loop reads CSVDRSRTEAFF. In DNA form, the CDR3 reads TGCAGCGTCGACAGGAGTCGCACTGAAGCTTTCTTT.

This clonotype was seen a few times. The chain carries TRBV20-1 and TRBJ1-6; D is uncertain. This CDR3 is built from 13 residues. V shed 7 bases and J shed 3 bases, with 10 bases lying between them. Germline V gives CDR1 DFQATT, CDR2 SNEGSKA (reference sequence). The CDR3 nucleotides are TGCAGTGTCGGCCGGGGCTATAATTCACCCCTCCACTTT. Amino acids: CSVGRGYNSPLHF.

This clonotype was recorded many times. The V and J genes are TRBV12-3 or TRBV12-4 and TRBJ2-7, with 7 positions matching TRBD1. CDR3 size: 13 residues. V trimming: 5 bases; J trimming: 2 bases; junction bases outside the gene matches: 3. DNA of the CDR3: TGTGCCAGCAGTCAGGGGGAAGCCTACGAGCAGTACTTC. It specifies CASSQGEAYEQYF.

This clonotype was picked up many times. The chain couples TRBV2 to TRBJ1-5, with a possible D match to TRBD1 (5 bases). V was shortened by 6 bases and J by 2 bases, with 11 bases between the two germline ends. The CDR3 is 14 amino acids. Germline V gene sequence: CDR1 SNHLY, CDR2 FYNNEI. As DNA, the CDR3 is TGTGCCAGCAGACGGGGGGGAGGCAATCAGCCCCAGCATTTT. Residues: CASRRGGGNQPQHF.

The chain recombines TRBV12-3 or TRBV12-4 with TRBJ2-3, with 9 bases lining up with TRBD2. The CDR3 has 16 residues. V gave up 7 bases and J gave up 1 base; unmatched junction bases: 9. This chain's CDR3 is CASKKGGRAGTDTQYF. In nucleotides, the CDR3 is TGTGCCAGCAAGAAGGGCGGGAGGGCCGGCACAGATACGCAGTATTTT.

This clonotype was recorded at least ten times. The chain couples TRBV20-1 to TRBJ2-2, with 10 bases that match TRBD2. Germline CDR1 and CDR2: DFQATT and SNEGSKA (reference sequence). The J segment lost 1 base and the V segment lost 1 base, leaving 18 bases of the junction unmatched. This CDR3 is 21 amino acids long. CDR3 coding DNA: TGCAGTGCTAGAGTTGAGGGGGCTAGCGGGGGTCGACCGAGGAACACCGGGGAGCTGTTTTTT. This codes for CSARVEGASGGRPRNTGELFF.

With respect to this clonotype: This could be a read error, since a much larger clone is one nucleotide away. This chain connects TRBV11-2 to TRBJ2-5; maybe TRBD2 (6 bases). Germline lookup yields CDR1 SGHAT and CDR2 FQNNGV. Deletions cut 1 base from V and 5 bases from J, with 17 bases between. The CDR3 has 16 amino acids. CDR3 bases: TGTGCCAGCAGCTTAGCACCCCCGGGGGTCGGGGAGACCCAGTACTTC. It translates to CASSLAPPGVGETQYF. Complete variable domain (other parts from reference TRBV11-2 and TRBJ2-5): EAGVAQSPRYKIIEKRQSVAFWCNPISGHATLYWYQQILGQGPKLLIQFQNNGVVDDSQLPKDRFSAERLKGVDSTLKIQPAKLEDSAVYLCASSLAPPGVGETQYFGPGTRLLVL.

The table lists this clonotype with a few counts. The chain carries TRBV7-9 and TRBJ1-6; D ambiguous. The CDR3 is 13 amino acids. Germline V gene data show CDR1 as SEHNR and CDR2 as FQNEAQ (reference sequence). V dropped 8 bases and J dropped 0 bases, with 5 bases sitting between them. CDR3 nucleotides: TGTGCCAGCGGGGACTCCTATAATTCACCCCTCCACTTT. It encodes CASGDSYNSPLHF.

J is TRBJ2-1 and V is TRBV20-1; D is ambiguous. Germline values: CDR1 DFQATT, CDR2 SNEGSKA (reference sequence). The CDR3 runs 14 residues. Trimming pared 6 bases from V and 0 bases from J, leaving 12 bases between. The CDR3 here is CSAATVSSYNEQFF. The CDR3 region has the DNA TGCAGTGCCGCGACCGTGAGCTCCTACAATGAGCAGTTCTTC.

This clonotype was detected many times. This chain links TRBV14 with TRBJ2-1; D tentatively fits TRBD1 or TRBD2 (5 bases each). Per germline, CDR1 SGHDN and CDR2 FVKESK. This CDR3 has 18 amino acids. Trimming took 1 base from V and 0 from J, leaving 16 bases between them. This chain's CDR3 is CASSQVVRGASSYNEQFF. DNA of the CDR3: TGTGCCAGCAGCCAAGTGGTAAGGGGAGCTAGCTCCTACAATGAGCAGTTCTTC.

V is TRBV12-3 or TRBV12-4 and J is TRBJ2-1; 10 bases align to TRBD2. V shed 4 bases and J 3 bases; nucleotides not matched to a gene: 6. CDR3 length equals 16 residues. CDR3 sequence reads: CASSYPSGGYYNEQFF. CDR3 nucleotides: TGTGCCAGCAGTTACCCTAGCGGGGGCTACTACAATGAGCAGTTCTTC.

The sample holds many counts of this clonotype. The rearrangement uses TRBV12-3 or TRBV12-4 and TRBJ2-4; possibly TRBD1 or TRBD2 for D (5 bases each). The CDR3 consists of 14 residues. The V end was cut by 7 bases, the J end by 4 bases, with 14 bases between. The CDR3 DNA sequence: TGTGCCAGCACCGGGACGGTAGGGAAAAACATTCAGTACTTC. Translation: CASTGTVGKNIQYF.

This clonotype was found many times. V and J are TRBV28 and TRBJ1-3, with 8 bases lining up with TRBD1. This CDR3 has 15 amino acids. V gave up 6 bases and J gave up 5 bases; unmatched junction bases: 9. CDR1 is MDHEN and CDR2 is SYDVKM in the germline V gene. CDR3 in amino acids: CASSWGRTGRNTIYF. The CDR3 nucleotides read TGTGCCAGCAGCTGGGGGCGGACAGGGAGAAACACCATATATTTT.

This clonotype was found many times. The V and J genes are TRBV19 and TRBJ2-3; 7 bases align to TRBD2. The CDR3 spans 18 residues. The germline V gene has CDR1 LNHDA and CDR2 SQIVND (reference sequence). J was trimmed by 2 bases and V by 6 bases; bases with no gene match: 17. This chain's CDR3 is CASRPPLAPQSYTDTQYF. DNA of the CDR3: TGTGCCAGTAGGCCTCCACTAGCGCCTCAAAGTTACACAGATACGCAGTATTTT.

In its sample, this clonotype was seen many times. DNA of the CDR3: TGTGCCAGCTTCAAGGGGAAGACAGATACGCAGTATTTT. This encodes CASFKGKTDTQYF. V usage is TRBV2 and J usage is TRBJ2-3, with a tentative D call TRBD1 (5 bases). Between the trimmed V and J ends, which lost 8 bases and 3 bases, there was a span of 12 bases. The CDR3 extends over 13 amino acids. The germline gives CDR1 SNHLY, CDR2 FYNNEI.

The sample holds many counts of this clonotype. The rearrangement links TRBV20-1 to TRBJ2-7; 7 bases fit TRBD1. With 3 bases clipped from V and 1 base from J, the junction kept 9 bases outside the gene matches. CDR3 length: 15 amino acids. Germline V gives CDR1 DFQATT, CDR2 SNEGSKA (reference sequence). The CDR3: CSASTGQKNSYEQYF. The CDR3 DNA reads as TGCAGTGCTAGTACGGGACAGAAAAATTCCTACGAGCAGTACTTC.

This chain connects TRBV7-3 to TRBJ2-7, with a possible D match to TRBD2 (5 bases). V shed 2 bases and J shed 5 bases, with 19 bases lying between them. Germline-derived CDR1 and CDR2 are SGHTA and FQGTGA. This CDR3 comprises 16 residues. CDR3 amino acids: CASSLDGNALGNEQYF. CDR3 DNA: TGTGCCAGCAGCTTAGACGGGAATGCGCTGGGGAACGAGCAGTACTTC.

This clonotype was detected ten times or more. V is TRBV19 and J is TRBJ2-5; a possible D gene is TRBD1 (5 bases). Germline-derived CDR1 and CDR2 are LNHDA and SQIVND (reference sequence). Trimming took off 6 bases at V and 0 bases at J, with 8 bases between the two ends. CDR3 size: 13 residues. The CDR3 nucleotides read TGTGCCAGTAGACAGGAATACCAAGAGACCCAGTACTTC. Its translation is CASRQEYQETQYF.

This chain connects TRBV19 to TRBJ1-2; no definite D call. CDR1 is LNHDA and CDR2 is SQIVND in the germline V gene (reference sequence). With 7 bases removed from V and 4 bases from J, the gap between germline ends came to 10 bases. This CDR3 is built from 12 residues. CDR3 protein: CASTDTGYGYTF. CDR3 bases: TGTGCCAGTACCGACACCGGCTATGGCTACACCTTC.

Many counts were recorded for this clonotype. The rearrangement uses TRBV14 and TRBJ2-7; 8 nucleotides match TRBD2. In germline, CDR1 is SGHDN, CDR2 FVKESK. CDR3 length equals 15 residues. The V gene end was trimmed by 4 bases and the J gene end by 0 bases; junction bases not matched to a gene: 5. Here the CDR3 reads CASSRQAGVSYEQYF. The CDR3 bases are TGTGCCAGCAGCCGTCAAGCGGGAGTCTCCTACGAGCAGTACTTC.

The chain carries TRBV5-1 and TRBJ2-2, with TRBD1 matching over 7 bases. The germline gives CDR1 SGHRS, CDR2 YFSETQ. The junction had 3 bases not matched to a gene; V was cut back by 4 bases and J by 0 bases. CDR3 length: 15 amino acids. The CDR3 nucleotides read TGCGCCAGCAGCCAGACAGGGCCGAACACCGGGGAGCTGTTTTTT. Protein product: CASSQTGPNTGELFF.